Below are 2 T cell receptor beta chains sequenced from a single sample in a study of cytomegalovirus exposure and HLA in healthy donors. The PCR employed 60 Vbeta primers together with 13 Jbeta primers. Sequencing used immunoSEQ multiplex PCR; TCRdb keeps in-frame clones, though not all of them. This table holds around 100,000 clones, more than 75% found once. The sequencing sample was made of PBMCs. These receptors were taken from a woman under 30 in good health and CMV-seropositive.

The V call is TRBV19, the J call TRBJ1-5; the D gene is possibly TRBD1 (5 bases). Trimming took off 3 bases at V and 9 bases at J, with 12 bases between the two ends. This CDR3 comprises 13 residues. From germline, CDR1 is LNHDA and CDR2 SQIVND (reference sequence). CDR3 sequence reads: CASSIGQRGPQHF. DNA for the CDR3: TGTGCCAGTAGTATTGGGCAAAGGGGGCCCCAGCATTTT.

The J gene is TRBJ1-1, the V gene TRBV18, with D possibly TRBD1 on 6 matching bases. CDR3 length equals 12 residues. Trimming left V 6 bases short and J 7 bases short, with 12 bases between. In germline, CDR1 is KGHSH, CDR2 LQKENI. DNA for the CDR3: TGTGCCAGCTCCCGGGGGGGGCTTGAAGCTTTCTTT. Protein sequence: CASSRGGLEAFF.